This T cell receptor (beta chain) was sequenced during a study of technical replicates of blood from several donors. TCRdb keeps only in-frame clones here, not all; method: immunoSEQ multiplex PCR. The sample carries 50,000 or so clones, 92% recorded once. This TCR was sampled from a human donor in good health. Some clones in this sample may be carry-over from other donors' samples. The sequencing input was PBMCs.

CDR3 DNA: TGTGCCAGCAGCCTACGGCCGGGCCTGGACGGGACCCAGCATTTT. Translated: CASSLRPGLDGTQHF. The chain uses TRBV7-2 and TRBJ1-5; D is uncertain. This CDR3 is 15 amino acids long. Trimming removed 5 bases at V and 11 bases at J, with 22 bases between. Germline CDR1 SGHTA, CDR2 FQGNSA.